This TCR beta chain was captured in a study of T cell responses to AZD1222 COVID-19 vaccine (dated by TCRdb to about 2021). Notes on the research overall: AZD1222 recipients with second doses at about 4 weeks or about 12 weeks were pooled, because spike-specific TCR depth and breadth did not differ between schedules. A total of just over 230 trial participants underwent TCR sequencing, of whom some 210 received two doses of AZD1222 and 26 received two doses of the MenACWY control vaccine. Trial participants were enrolled by age into subgroups of 18-55, 56-69 and 70-plus years, and around 150, 29 and 61 TCR-sequenced participants, respectively, were included in these subgroups.

Findings and caveats that apply to the study as a whole: Conclusions about previously exposed vaccinees are limited, since just five to seven AZD1222 recipients were seropositive for SARS-CoV-2 at baseline. In the small 56-69-year group, the increase in depth fell short of significance, most likely because of low power. Participants were mostly white British and included more females than males, and it was suggested by the authors that clonal diversity may have been underestimated. Because no samples from the day 14 peak response were available, repertoires could be characterized only after the peak T cell response. After two AZD1222 doses, spike-specific TCR breadth and depth were significantly higher than at day 0 and than in MenACWY recipients. Vaccine-associated CD4 TCRs spanned the whole spike protein, with dominant responses in regions 160-218 and 743-854. Reportedly, close to half of the unique spike-specific TCRs recognized epitopes lying outside the regions that are mutated in the B.1.351 and B.1.1.7 variants.

The CDR3 regions of human TCRbeta chains were analyzed by immunosequencing. The authors' analysis ran thus. TCRs in the repertoires were matched against a reference library of SARS-CoV-2-specific TCRs that had been generated with the MIRA antigen-specificity platform. Breadth was defined as the fraction of unique TCRs that were SARS-CoV-2-associated. Depth was defined as the fraction of total T cells that were SARS-CoV-2-associated. Using the MIRA data, every spike-specific TCR was mapped to the spike region that the TCR reacted to and assigned to either a CD4 or a CD8 class. Log10-transformed breadth and depth values were compared by one-way ANOVA with Sidak's multiple comparisons tests. In its TCRdb copy, this immuneACCESS table keeps in-frame sequences only and misses some clones. Where compared with another copy, unresolved V genes explain less than half of these, and the others have no known cause. V and J calls plus clone size are reproduced from that table; the DNA served to infer D and trimming. The sample records 150,000 to 200,000 clones, approximately 91% of which are singletons. Approximately 1.8% of the sample rests with the top ten.

The CDR3 runs 16 residues from the cysteine to the phenylalanine. Only the CDR3 part of the read is kept: 48 bases, read in frame from the first base. Looking up the germline V gene yields CDR1 SGHRS and CDR2 YFSETQ. V is reduced by 5 bases and J by 6 bases, leaving a spacing of 21 bases between them. This clone occurred a few times. The clone's antigen remains unknown. No base qualities exist here, and no much larger clone lies one base off it. The time point label, as the study defines it: baseline before first vaccination. Samples from vaccinated people were obtained from the UK trials COV001 and COV002, which included a single-blind randomized controlled phase 2/3 trial of AZD1222 (ChAdOx1 nCoV-19) in healthy adults. For TCRbeta chain sequencing, PBMC samples from trial participants were taken at day 0 and at day 28 after the second dose.

The material was peripheral blood, obtained on day 0 of AZD1222 vaccination. The chain is assembled from TRBV5-1 and TRBJ2-1; the D gene is perhaps TRBD2, from 5 matching bases. This TCR came from an adult in good health. The DNA sequence reads TGCGCCAGCAGGGGTTCAACGGGGTGGGTCAGCAATGAGCAGTTCTTC. This is translated as CASRGSTGWVSNEQFF.